Below are 22 T cell receptor beta chains sequenced from a single sample in a study of blood T cell repertoires in COVID-19 (TCRdb year 2020). Libraries came from the immunoSEQ multiplex PCR assay. Entries here come from immuneACCESS through TCRdb and include only in-frame sequences with V and J called. Some clones fail to appear in such tables; in the studies checked, an unresolved V gene covers under half of the shortfall, and the cause of the remainder is unknown. This sample gives 200,000 to 250,000 clones in total; approximately 80% of them show up just once. Around 3.4% of the sample is taken by the ten largest. Sequenced sample: PBMCs or T cells enriched from blood (not recorded which). These receptors were collected from a woman aged 60-70 years who had recovered from COVID-19.

The rearrangement uses TRBV4-1 and TRBJ2-1, with unresolved D. CDR1 is MGHRA, CDR2 YSYEKL, per germline. The CDR3 sequence is 17 residues long. The germline V and J ends were trimmed by 0 bases and 0 bases, with 12 bases remaining between them. CDR3 residues: CASSQDGLASSYNEQFF. The CDR3 region has the DNA TGCGCCAGCAGCCAAGATGGGTTAGCTTCCTCCTACAATGAGCAGTTCTTC.

This clone was observed once. The J gene is TRBJ2-7, the V gene TRBV27; the D is unclear. The CDR3 sequence is 12 residues long. The ends were cut back, 3 bases at V and 6 bases at J, with 9 bases in the middle. In germline, CDR1 is MNHEY, CDR2 SMNVEV (reference sequence). In nucleotides, the CDR3 is TGTGCCAGCAGTTTTTACGGTGGCGAGCAGTACTTC. Amino acid sequence: CASSFYGGEQYF.

The gene calls are TRBV6-5 and TRBJ1-3, with TRBD1 as a possible D gene (5 bases). V lost 7 bases and J lost 0, with 13 bases in between. Germline lookup yields CDR1 MNHEY and CDR2 SVGAGI. The CDR3 covers 15 residues. CDR3 sequence (DNA): TGTGCCAGCACCCAGACGGGGGGCTCTGGAAACACCATATATTTT. Protein sequence: CASTQTGGSGNTIYF.

The chain carries TRBV7-2 and TRBJ1-4; perhaps TRBD1 as D (5 bases). Trimming pared 1 base from V and 5 bases from J, leaving 17 bases between. Looked up from germline, CDR1 is SGHTA and CDR2 is FQGNSA. The CDR3 is 17 residues long. The CDR3 loop is CASSLVGQGGLNEKLFF. The CDR3 region has the DNA TGTGCCAGCAGCTTAGTTGGCCAGGGTGGGTTGAATGAAAAACTGTTTTTT.

A note on this clone: Other DNA sequences from this sample encode an identical CDR3 as well. The chain uses TRBV19 and TRBJ1-1; no clear D gene. CDR1 is LNHDA, CDR2 SQIVND, per germline (reference sequence). The CDR3 is 14 amino acids. V lost 3 bases and J 2 bases, leaving 10 bases between the germline ends. This CDR3 is CASSIPGLNTEAFF. In nucleotides, the CDR3 is TGTGCCAGTAGTATTCCAGGTCTTAACACTGAAGCTTTCTTT.

The CDR3 DNA reads as TGTGCCAGCAGCCCGATGCGGGGAAACGGGGAGCTGTTTTTT. Translated: CASSPMRGNGELFF. The chain links TRBV7-8 to TRBJ2-2, with D maybe TRBD2 (6 bases). The ends were cut back, 5 bases at V and 7 bases at J, with 14 bases in the middle. Germline values: CDR1 SGHVS, CDR2 FQNEAQ. The CDR3 has 14 amino acids.

The chain carries TRBV30 and TRBJ2-5; no clear D. Germline CDR1 reads GTSNPN; CDR2 reads SVGIG (reference sequence). V was trimmed by 5 bases and J by 5 bases, leaving 9 bases between them. The CDR3 length is 11 residues. CDR3: CAWQTGETQYF. The CDR3 nucleotides read TGTGCCTGGCAAACCGGGGAGACCCAGTACTTC.

The chain joins TRBV3-1 (or the pseudogene TRBV3-2) to TRBJ2-5; D gene unclear. With 0 bases removed from V and 5 bases from J, the gap between germline ends came to 7 bases. CDR3 size: 13 residues. Germline V gives CDR1 LGHDT, CDR2 YNNKEL (reference sequence). The CDR3 loop is CASSQEAIETQYF. The CDR3 bases are TGTGCCAGCAGCCAAGAAGCTATTGAGACCCAGTACTTC.

The gene calls are TRBV19 and TRBJ1-5; D not resolved. Germline V CDR1 and CDR2: LNHDA, SQIVND (reference sequence). V dropped 5 bases and J dropped 11 bases, with 7 bases sitting between them. There are 10 residues in the CDR3. CDR3 DNA sequence: TGTGCCAGTAGTCTCAACTCCCAGCATTTT. It encodes CASSLNSQHF.

CDR3 amino acids: CASSPGTGELFF. In nucleotides, the CDR3 is TGTGCCAGCAGCCCCGGGACCGGGGAGCTGTTTTTT. The V call is TRBV5-4, the J call TRBJ2-2; D remains unclear. Deletions cut 4 bases from V and 5 bases from J, with 6 bases between. The CDR3 contains 12 residues. The germline V gene has CDR1 SGHNT and CDR2 YYREEE (reference sequence).

In regard to this clone: Other DNA sequences in the same sample also yield this CDR3. The V and J genes are TRBV18 and TRBJ2-1, with D possibly being TRBD2 (5 bases). Germline V gene data show CDR1 as KGHSH and CDR2 as LQKENI. The CDR3 spans 14 residues. Trimming cost V 2 bases and J 0 bases, with 5 bases left between them. The CDR3 bases are TGTGCCAGCTCACCAGGGAGCTCCTACAATGAGCAGTTCTTC. It encodes CASSPGSSYNEQFF.

The chain joins TRBV5-5 to TRBJ2-5; 8 nucleotides match TRBD2. This CDR3 has 15 amino acids. With V trimmed by 2 bases and J by 5 bases, 8 bases remained unmatched. The germline V gene has CDR1 SGHKS and CDR2 YYEKEE (reference sequence). This CDR3 reads CASSFSSGSSETQYF. CDR3 coding DNA: TGTGCCAGCAGCTTTTCAAGCGGGAGTTCGGAGACCCAGTACTTC.

This clone appeared a few times. Other DNA variants within this sample encode the same CDR3. This chain connects TRBV7-9 to TRBJ1-2, with 8 bases that match TRBD1. The CDR3 spans 14 residues. Germline assignment: CDR1 SEHNR and CDR2 FQNEAQ (reference sequence). J was trimmed by 5 bases and V by 6 bases; bases with no gene match: 8. Here the CDR3 reads CASSSETGDYGYTF. The CDR3 coding sequence is TGTGCCAGCAGTTCGGAGACAGGGGATTATGGCTACACCTTC.

The chain employs TRBV2 and TRBJ1-2, with TRBD1 identical over 7 bases. The CDR3 extends over 12 amino acids. V was pared by 6 bases and J by 13 bases, with 11 bases of the junction left unmatched. Germline CDR1 is SNHLY and CDR2 is FYNNEI. Written as DNA, the CDR3 is TGTGCCAGCAGGAGGGACAGCCCGAGCTGCACCTTC. The encoded protein is CASRRDSPSCTF.

The J gene is TRBJ1-1, the V gene TRBV27; D remains ambiguous. Per germline, CDR1 MNHEY and CDR2 SMNVEV (reference sequence). V was trimmed by 0 bases and J by 1 base, leaving 6 bases between them. This CDR3 is 14 amino acids long. The CDR3 loop is CASSLSPKNTEAFF. The CDR3 DNA reads as TGTGCCAGCAGTTTATCGCCTAAGAACACTGAAGCTTTCTTT.

The genes are TRBV7-2 and TRBJ1-5, with 7 bases aligning to TRBD1. The J segment lost 3 bases and the V segment lost 5 bases, leaving 7 bases of the junction unmatched. Looked up from germline, CDR1 is SGHTA and CDR2 is FQGNSA. This CDR3 spans 15 amino acids. CDR3 residues: CASSKEGQNNQPQHF. CDR3 in DNA: TGTGCCAGCAGCAAGGAGGGACAGAACAATCAGCCCCAGCATTTT.

The chain couples TRBV9 to TRBJ2-4, with TRBD2 matching over 7 bases. Germline assignment: CDR1 SGDLS and CDR2 YYNGEE. This CDR3 comprises 14 residues. Trimming took 0 bases from V and 8 from J; bases not matched to a gene: 5. The CDR3 is CASSVAEGRDIQYF. In DNA, the CDR3 is TGTGCCAGCAGCGTAGCTGAAGGGAGGGACATTCAGTACTTC.

This sequence joins TRBV2 and TRBJ1-1, with D possibly TRBD1 on 6 matching bases. This CDR3 is 15 amino acids long. Germline V gene data show CDR1 as SNHLY and CDR2 as FYNNEI. V was shortened by 6 bases and J by 4 bases, with 18 bases between the two germline ends. CDR3 amino acids: CASSPMGAQGTEAFF. The DNA for the CDR3 is TGTGCCAGCAGCCCAATGGGGGCCCAGGGCACTGAAGCTTTCTTT.

This clone was seen only once. This chain links TRBV29-1 with TRBJ1-1; D gene unclear. V dropped 7 bases and J dropped 1 base, with 10 bases sitting between them. CDR1 and CDR2 (germline): SQVTM, ANQGSEA. The CDR3 consists of 12 residues. The DNA of the CDR3 is TGCAGCGAACGCGTCGAGAACACTGAAGCTTTCTTT. As protein: CSERVENTEAFF.

This chain links TRBV20-1 with TRBJ1-5; D is uncertain. V gave up 6 bases and J gave up 11 bases, with 14 bases separating them. This CDR3 comprises 11 residues. The germline V gene has CDR1 DFQATT and CDR2 SNEGSKA (reference sequence). CDR3 protein: CSALLTETQHF. DNA for the CDR3: TGCAGTGCCCTCCTCACCGAGACCCAGCATTTT.

This chain joins TRBV3-1 (or the pseudogene TRBV3-2) and TRBJ2-3; TRBD1 matches 10 bases. Germline V gene lookup returns CDR1 LGHDT and CDR2 YNNKEL (reference sequence). V lost 4 bases, J lost 5 bases, and 6 bases stayed unmatched. This CDR3 contains 15 residues. The CDR3 DNA follows: TGTGCCAGCAGCCTACTGGGACAGGGGAAAGATACGCAGTATTTT. Protein: CASSLLGQGKDTQYF.

The chain employs TRBV5-1 and TRBJ2-2; the match to TRBD1 covers 9 bases. The CDR3 runs 14 residues. The junction had 6 bases not matched to a gene; V was cut back by 4 bases and J by 8 bases. The germline gives CDR1 SGHRS, CDR2 YFSETQ. The CDR3 nucleotides read TGCGCCAGCAGCGTAGCCGGGACAGGGGGGGAGCTGTTTTTT. As protein: CASSVAGTGGELFF.